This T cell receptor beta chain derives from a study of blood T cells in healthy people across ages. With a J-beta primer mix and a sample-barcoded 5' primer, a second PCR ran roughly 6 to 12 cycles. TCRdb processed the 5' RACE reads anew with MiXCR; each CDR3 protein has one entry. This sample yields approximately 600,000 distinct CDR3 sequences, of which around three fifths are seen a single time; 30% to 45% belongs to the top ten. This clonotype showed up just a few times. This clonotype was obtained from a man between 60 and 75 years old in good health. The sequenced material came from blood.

DNA for the CDR3: TGTGCCAGCAGAACTCCTAGCGGGGGGGCTGAGAATGAGCAGTTCTTC. It translates to CASRTPSGGAENEQFF. The chain carries TRBV6-5 and TRBJ2-1; 12 bases agree with TRBD2. This CDR3 spans 16 amino acids. The germline gives CDR1 MNHEY, CDR2 SVGAGI. Trimming took 6 bases from V and 7 from J; bases not matched to a gene: 10.